The source of this TCR beta chain is a study of post-analysis software for immune sequencing data. Across the study: Disease courses included relapsing-remitting, secondary progressive and progressive-relapsing multiple sclerosis.

cDNA libraries of TCR beta carried unique molecular identifiers. TCRdb reanalysed the PCR reads using MiXCR and keeps one entry per CDR3 protein. The sample includes 250,000 to 300,000 distinct CDR3 sequences, 35% to 45% of them seen just once. Points on this clonotype: Its antigen is not known.

Findings and caveats of the study: With F measure, samples from one preparation batch clustered together strongly. Relative to controls, patients had 4 or 5 TRBV segments at higher frequency, with TRBV5-6, TRBV5-1 and TRBV20-1 among these. Diversity measured as normalized Chao1 was significantly lower in multiple sclerosis patients than in controls.

V was cut by 7 bases and J by 8 bases, with 14 bases left in between. The germline V gene encodes CDR1 ENHRY and CDR2 SYGVKD. The CDR3 is made up of 12 amino acids. The receptor's source is a girl aged 10 to 17 with multiple sclerosis. The V and J genes are TRBV10-3 and TRBJ1-2; D remains ambiguous. The sample consisted of blood. CDR3 residues: CAITQPGQGYTF. The CDR3 DNA sequence: TGTGCCATCACTCAACCAGGCCAGGGCTACACCTTC.